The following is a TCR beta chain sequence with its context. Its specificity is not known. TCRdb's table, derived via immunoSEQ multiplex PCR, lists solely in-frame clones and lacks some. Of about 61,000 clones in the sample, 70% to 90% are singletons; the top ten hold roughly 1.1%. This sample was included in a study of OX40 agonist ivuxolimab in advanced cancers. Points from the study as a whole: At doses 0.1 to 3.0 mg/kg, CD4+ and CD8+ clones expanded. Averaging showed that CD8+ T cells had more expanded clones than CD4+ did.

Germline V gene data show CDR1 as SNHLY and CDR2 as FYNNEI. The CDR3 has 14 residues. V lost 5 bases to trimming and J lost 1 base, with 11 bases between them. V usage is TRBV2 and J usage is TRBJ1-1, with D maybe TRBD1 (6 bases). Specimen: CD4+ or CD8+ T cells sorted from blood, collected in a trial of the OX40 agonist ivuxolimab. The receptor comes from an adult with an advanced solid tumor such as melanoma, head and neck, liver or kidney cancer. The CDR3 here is CASSLTGPNTEAFF. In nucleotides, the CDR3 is TGTGCCAGCAGTCTGACAGGTCCGAACACTGAAGCTTTCTTT.